Below are 15 T cell receptor beta chains sequenced from a single sample in a study of blood T cell repertoires in COVID-19 (dated by TCRdb to 2018 to 2020). The method was the immunoSEQ multiplex PCR assay. What TCRdb holds here is the immuneACCESS table cut down to in-frame rearrangements. Part of the clones is not present; checked against another copy, under half of the missing clones reflect an unresolved V gene, and the others are unexplained. The sample table holds 150,000 to 170,000 clones, of which 80% to 90% were seen once. In total, the top ten clones hold around 7% of the sample. The sequencing sample was made of PBMCs or T cells enriched from blood (not recorded which). Source of these receptors: a man between 45 and 60 years old who had recovered from COVID-19.

The chain uses TRBV4-1 and TRBJ2-2; 15 nucleotides agree with TRBD2. Unmatched junction bases numbered 3, after V lost 4 bases and J lost 0 bases. This CDR3 is built from 18 residues. Germline loops: CDR1 MGHRA, CDR2 YSYEKL. The CDR3 sequence: CASSRGLAGGTNTGELFF. For the CDR3, the DNA is TGCGCCAGCAGCCGGGGACTAGCGGGGGGTACGAACACCGGGGAGCTGTTTTTT.

CDR3 loop: CASSQDQDRRTEAFF. DNA of the CDR3: TGCGCCAGCAGCCAAGATCAGGACAGGCGCACTGAAGCTTTCTTT. The V call is TRBV4-1, the J call TRBJ1-1; 7 nucleotides agree with TRBD1. Germline trimming cut 0 bases from V and 4 bases from J; bases unmatched to any gene: 5. Germline CDR1 and CDR2: MGHRA and YSYEKL. The CDR3 spans 15 residues.

This clone occurred once. This rearrangement joins TRBV4-2 to TRBJ2-7; possibly TRBD2 for D (5 bases). V was clipped by 0 bases and J by 3 bases, with 18 bases between them. Germline V CDR1 and CDR2: LGHNA, YNFKEQ. CDR3 length: 17 amino acids. Here the CDR3 reads CASSQDFLPGCYYEQYF. The CDR3 region has the DNA TGTGCCAGCAGCCAAGATTTTTTGCCGGGGTGCTACTACGAGCAGTACTTC.

The gene calls are TRBV28 and TRBJ1-1, with no clear D. Per germline, CDR1 MDHEN and CDR2 SYDVKM. The CDR3 extends over 12 amino acids. Trimming stripped 3 bases from V and 3 bases from J, with 5 bases between. The CDR3 loop reads CASSFGDTEAFF. CDR3 DNA: TGTGCCAGCAGTTTCGGGGACACTGAAGCTTTCTTT.

The rearrangement uses TRBV3-1 (or the pseudogene TRBV3-2) and TRBJ2-5, with D possibly being TRBD2 (5 bases). Germline V lookup: CDR1 LGHDT, CDR2 YNNKEL (reference sequence). V lost 1 base and J 3 bases, leaving 12 bases between the germline ends. CDR3 size: 15 residues. This CDR3 reads CASSQGWGVEETQYF. CDR3 DNA sequence: TGTGCCAGCAGCCAAGGATGGGGAGTCGAAGAGACCCAGTACTTC.

The J gene is TRBJ1-3, the V gene TRBV30; 7 bases are a match to TRBD1. The germline V gene encodes CDR1 GTSNPN and CDR2 SVGIG (reference sequence). V dropped 3 bases and J dropped 5; count of bases not matched to a gene: 4. The CDR3 extends over 13 amino acids. CDR3 DNA: TGTGCCTGGAGCTCGGACAGGAGAAACACCATATATTTT. It encodes CAWSSDRRNTIYF.

In its sample, this clone was seen once. The CDR3 loop reads CASSLTTGGVSPLHF. CDR3 nucleotide sequence: TGTGCCAGCAGTCTAACGACAGGGGGGGTCTCACCCCTCCACTTT. V usage is TRBV27 and J usage is TRBJ1-6; 9 nucleotides line up with TRBD1. V was pared by 5 bases and J by 10 bases, with 9 bases of the junction left unmatched. Germline V CDR1 and CDR2: MNHEY, SMNVEV (reference sequence). The CDR3 sequence is 15 residues long.

The chain uses TRBV7-8 and TRBJ1-4; TRBD1 aligns across 9 bases. Germline V lookup: CDR1 SGHVS, CDR2 FQNEAQ. V gave up 5 bases and J gave up 4 bases; unmatched junction bases: 2. The CDR3 sequence is 14 residues long. The chain's CDR3 is CASSRGQGNEKLFF. The CDR3 DNA follows: TGTGCCAGCAGCCGGGGACAGGGTAATGAAAAACTGTTTTTT.

The chain uses TRBV7-9 and TRBJ1-1; tentative D call: TRBD1 (5 bases). Trimming removed 7 bases from V and 2 bases from J, with 8 bases in between. The CDR3 covers 12 residues. CDR1 SEHNR and CDR2 FQNEAQ come from the germline V gene (reference sequence). The CDR3 DNA sequence: TGTGCCAGCACCCAGGGTAACACTGAAGCTTTCTTT. Translation gives CASTQGNTEAFF.

The V gene is TRBV21-1, the J gene TRBJ2-2; the D call of TRBD1 is as the table states it, not checked on the DNA. TRBV21-1 is a documented pseudogene. The CDR3 totals 16 residues. CDR3 nucleotide sequence: TGTGCCAGCAGCAAAGGGACAGGAACGAACACCGGGGAGCTGTTTTTT. This translates into CASSKGTGTNTGELFF.

This clone has a handful of counts. The CDR3 spells CASSLLAGGQDEQFF. DNA of the CDR3: TGTGCCAGCAGCCTACTAGCGGGGGGGCAGGATGAGCAGTTCTTC. The chain uses TRBV4-2 and TRBJ2-1; 13 nucleotides match TRBD2. The CDR3 totals 15 residues. Looked up from germline, CDR1 is LGHNA and CDR2 is YNFKEQ. The trim removed 4 bases at V and 8 bases at J, leaving 5 bases unmatched.

V gene TRBV6-2 or TRBV6-3 combines with J gene TRBJ2-5, with 9 bases fitting TRBD1. The CDR3 totals 16 residues. V lost 2 bases to trimming and J lost 4 bases; unmatched junction nucleotides: 8. Germline V gives CDR1 MNHEY, CDR2 SVGEGT. CDR3 region: CASSYQTGGRRETQYF. The CDR3, as DNA: TGTGCCAGCAGTTACCAAACAGGGGGCCGCCGAGAGACCCAGTACTTC.

This chain uses TRBV19 with TRBJ2-6; 9 bases fit TRBD2. V lost 2 bases to trimming and J lost 0 bases; unmatched junction nucleotides: 2. This CDR3 region has 17 residues. In germline, CDR1 is LNHDA, CDR2 SQIVND (reference sequence). The CDR3 sequence: CASSISGGPSGANVLTF. CDR3 nucleotide sequence: TGTGCCAGTAGTATAAGCGGGGGGCCCTCTGGGGCCAACGTCCTGACTTTC. The whole variable domain, remainder taken from reference TRBV19 and TRBJ2-6, is DGGITQSPKYLFRKEGQNVTLSCEQNLNHDAMYWYRQDPGQGLRLIYYSQIVNDFQKGDIAEGYSVSREKKESFPLTVTSAQKNPTAFYLCASSISGGPSGANVLTFGAGSRLTVL.

This chain links TRBV18 with TRBJ2-7, with 7 bases fitting TRBD1. This CDR3 contains 15 residues. Germline CDR1 and CDR2: KGHSH and LQKENI. After removal of 0 bases from V and 4 bases from J, the junction contained 6 bases not matched to a gene. CDR3 amino acids: CASSPPAGGNYEQYF. In DNA form, the CDR3 reads TGTGCCAGCTCACCACCGGCAGGGGGAAATTACGAGCAGTACTTC.

The rearrangement joins TRBV10-2 to TRBJ1-5, with 8 bases fitting TRBD1. Germline V gives CDR1 WSHSY, CDR2 SAAADI. The length of the CDR3 is 16 residues. V was pared by 0 bases and J by 2 bases, with 3 bases of the junction left unmatched. The CDR3 loop reads CASSESVGQGNQPQHF. DNA for the CDR3: TGCGCCAGCAGTGAGTCCGTGGGACAGGGCAATCAGCCCCAGCATTTT.